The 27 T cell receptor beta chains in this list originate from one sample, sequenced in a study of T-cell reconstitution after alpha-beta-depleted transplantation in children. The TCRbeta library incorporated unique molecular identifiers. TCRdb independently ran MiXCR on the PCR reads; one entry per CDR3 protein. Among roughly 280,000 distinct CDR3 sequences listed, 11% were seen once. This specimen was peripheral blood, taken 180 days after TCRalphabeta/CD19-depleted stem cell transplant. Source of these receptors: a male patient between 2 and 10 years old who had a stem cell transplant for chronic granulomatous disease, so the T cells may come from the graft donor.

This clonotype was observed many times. CDR3 sequence: CASSLALGQGSYEQYF. The CDR3 DNA is TGTGCCAGCAGCTTAGCGCTGGGACAGGGCTCCTACGAGCAGTACTTC. This chain links TRBV7-2 with TRBJ2-7; 9 nucleotides line up with TRBD1. In germline, CDR1 is SGHTA, CDR2 FQGNSA. The CDR3 runs 16 residues. Losses at the gene ends were 0 bases for V and 0 bases for J; bases not matched to a gene: 3.

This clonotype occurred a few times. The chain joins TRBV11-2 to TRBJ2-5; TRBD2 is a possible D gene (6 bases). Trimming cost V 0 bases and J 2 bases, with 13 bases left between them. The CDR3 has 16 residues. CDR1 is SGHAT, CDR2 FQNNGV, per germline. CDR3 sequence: CASSLEGGAVQETQYF. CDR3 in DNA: TGTGCCAGCAGCTTAGAAGGAGGGGCAGTACAAGAGACCCAGTACTTC.

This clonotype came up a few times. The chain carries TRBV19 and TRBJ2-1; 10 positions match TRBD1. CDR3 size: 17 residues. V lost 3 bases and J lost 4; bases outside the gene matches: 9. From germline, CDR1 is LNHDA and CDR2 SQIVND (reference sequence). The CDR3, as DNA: TGTGCCAGTAGTATTTTAGGGACAGGGGTTTCTTACAATGAGCAGTTCTTC. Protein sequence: CASSILGTGVSYNEQFF.

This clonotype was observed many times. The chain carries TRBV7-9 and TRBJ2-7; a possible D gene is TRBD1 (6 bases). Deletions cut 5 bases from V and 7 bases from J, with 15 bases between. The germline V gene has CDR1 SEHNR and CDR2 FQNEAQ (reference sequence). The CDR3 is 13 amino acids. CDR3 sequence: CASSPTGYWEQYF. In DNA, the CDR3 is TGTGCCAGCAGCCCTACAGGGTATTGGGAGCAGTACTTC.

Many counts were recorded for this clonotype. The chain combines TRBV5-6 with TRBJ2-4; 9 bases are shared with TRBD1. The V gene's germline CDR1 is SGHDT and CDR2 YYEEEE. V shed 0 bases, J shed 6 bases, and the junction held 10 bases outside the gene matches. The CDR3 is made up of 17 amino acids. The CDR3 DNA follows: TGTGCCAGCAGCTTGGCAGGACAGGGGAGAGGTTCAAACATTCAGTACTTC. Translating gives CASSLAGQGRGSNIQYF. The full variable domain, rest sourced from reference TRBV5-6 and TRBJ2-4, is DAGVTQSPTHLIKTRGQQVTLRCSPKSGHDTVSWYQQALGQGPQFIFQYYEEEERQRGNFPDRFSGHQFPNYSSELNVNALLLGDSALYLCASSLAGQGRGSNIQYFGAGTRLSVL.

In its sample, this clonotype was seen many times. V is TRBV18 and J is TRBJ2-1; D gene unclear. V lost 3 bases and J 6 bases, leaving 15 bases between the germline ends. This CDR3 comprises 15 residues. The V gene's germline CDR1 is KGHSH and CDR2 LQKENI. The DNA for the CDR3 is TGTGCCAGCTCACCCGGCTCGTTAGCAGGCAATGAGCAGTTCTTC. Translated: CASSPGSLAGNEQFF.

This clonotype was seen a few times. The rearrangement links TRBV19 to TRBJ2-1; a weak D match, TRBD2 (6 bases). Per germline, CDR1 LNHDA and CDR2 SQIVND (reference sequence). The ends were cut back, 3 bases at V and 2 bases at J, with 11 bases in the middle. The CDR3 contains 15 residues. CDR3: CASSITSTPYNEQFF. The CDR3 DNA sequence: TGTGCCAGTAGTATCACTAGCACCCCCTACAATGAGCAGTTCTTC. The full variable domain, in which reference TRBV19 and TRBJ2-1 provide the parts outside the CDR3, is DGGITQSPKYLFRKEGQNVTLSCEQNLNHDAMYWYRQDPGQGLRLIYYSQIVNDFQKGDIAEGYSVSREKKESFPLTVTSAQKNPTAFYLCASSITSTPYNEQFFGPGTRLTVL.

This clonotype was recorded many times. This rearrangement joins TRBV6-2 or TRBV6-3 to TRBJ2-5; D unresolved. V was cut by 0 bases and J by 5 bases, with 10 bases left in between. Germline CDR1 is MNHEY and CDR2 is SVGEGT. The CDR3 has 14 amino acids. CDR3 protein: CASSYSSRLETQYF. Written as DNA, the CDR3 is TGTGCCAGCAGTTACTCGTCGAGATTGGAGACCCAGTACTTC.

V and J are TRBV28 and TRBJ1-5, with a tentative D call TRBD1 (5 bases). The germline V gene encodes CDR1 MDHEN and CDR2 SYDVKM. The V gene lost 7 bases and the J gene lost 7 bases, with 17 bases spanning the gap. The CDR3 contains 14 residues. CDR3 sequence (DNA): TGTGCCAGCACCGTCCGGGGGTTTGAACAGCCCCAGCATTTT. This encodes CASTVRGFEQPQHF.

CDR3 nucleotide sequence: TGTGCCAGTATGCCCCTTTTTAGAGGGTCCTCCTACAATGAGCAGTTCTTC. It is translated as CASMPLFRGSSYNEQFF. The chain carries TRBV19 and TRBJ2-1; D is perhaps TRBD2 (5 bases). Germline CDR1 reads LNHDA; CDR2 reads SQIVND (reference sequence). The CDR3 runs to 17 residues. The ends were cut back, 7 bases at V and 0 bases at J, with 19 bases in the middle.

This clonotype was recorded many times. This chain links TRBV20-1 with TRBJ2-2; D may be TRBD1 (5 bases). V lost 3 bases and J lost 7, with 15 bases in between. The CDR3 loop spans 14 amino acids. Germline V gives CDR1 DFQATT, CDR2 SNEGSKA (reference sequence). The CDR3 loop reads CSARARVVGGELFF. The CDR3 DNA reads TGCAGTGCTAGGGCCAGGGTCGTCGGCGGGGAGCTGTTTTTT.

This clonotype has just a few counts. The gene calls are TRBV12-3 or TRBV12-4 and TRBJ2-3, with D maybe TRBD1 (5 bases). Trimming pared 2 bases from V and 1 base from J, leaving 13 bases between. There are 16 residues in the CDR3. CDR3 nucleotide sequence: TGTGCCAGCAGTTTAAAGGGGTTAACAGGCACAGATACGCAGTATTTT. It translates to CASSLKGLTGTDTQYF.

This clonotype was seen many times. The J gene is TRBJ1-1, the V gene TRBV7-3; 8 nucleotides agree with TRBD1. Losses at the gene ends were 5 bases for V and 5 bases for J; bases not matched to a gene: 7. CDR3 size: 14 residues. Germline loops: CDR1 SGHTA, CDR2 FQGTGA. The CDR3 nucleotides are TGTGCCAGCAGCCCGGACAGGGTAGGAACTGAAGCTTTCTTT. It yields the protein CASSPDRVGTEAFF.

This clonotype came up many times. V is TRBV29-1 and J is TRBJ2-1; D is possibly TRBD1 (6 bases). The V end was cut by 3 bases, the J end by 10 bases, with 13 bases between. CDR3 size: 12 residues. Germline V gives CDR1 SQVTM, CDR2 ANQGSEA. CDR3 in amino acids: CSVERGRGEQFF. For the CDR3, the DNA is TGCAGCGTTGAGAGGGGGAGAGGCGAGCAGTTCTTC.

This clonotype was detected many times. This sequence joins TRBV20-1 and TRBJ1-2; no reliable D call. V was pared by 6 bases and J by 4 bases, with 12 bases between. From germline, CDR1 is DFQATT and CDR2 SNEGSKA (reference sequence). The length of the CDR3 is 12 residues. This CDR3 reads CSATANRYGYTF. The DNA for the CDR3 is TGCAGTGCCACGGCGAACCGCTATGGCTACACCTTC.

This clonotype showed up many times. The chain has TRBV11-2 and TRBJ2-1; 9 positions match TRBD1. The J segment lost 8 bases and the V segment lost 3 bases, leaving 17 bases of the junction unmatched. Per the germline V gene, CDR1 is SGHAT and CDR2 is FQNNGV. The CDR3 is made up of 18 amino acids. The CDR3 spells CASSFGTPGTGSLDEQFF. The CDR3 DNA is TGTGCCAGCAGCTTTGGAACCCCCGGGACAGGGTCTTTGGATGAGCAGTTCTTC.

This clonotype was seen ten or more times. CDR3 amino acids: CASSYSIASGTYEQYF. The CDR3 DNA sequence: TGTGCCAGCAGTTACTCGATAGCTAGCGGGACATACGAGCAGTACTTC. The chain carries TRBV6-5 and TRBJ2-7, with 9 bases lining up with TRBD2. Looked up from germline, CDR1 is MNHEY and CDR2 is SVGAGI. This CDR3 spans 16 amino acids. V was pared by 0 bases and J by 4 bases, with 7 bases of the junction left unmatched.

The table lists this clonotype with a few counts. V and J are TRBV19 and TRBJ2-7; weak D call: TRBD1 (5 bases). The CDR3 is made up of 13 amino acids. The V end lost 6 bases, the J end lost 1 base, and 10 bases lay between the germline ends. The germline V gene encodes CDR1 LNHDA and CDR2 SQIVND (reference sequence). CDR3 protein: CASSKGQSYEQYF. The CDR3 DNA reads TGTGCCAGTAGCAAAGGACAATCCTACGAGCAGTACTTC.

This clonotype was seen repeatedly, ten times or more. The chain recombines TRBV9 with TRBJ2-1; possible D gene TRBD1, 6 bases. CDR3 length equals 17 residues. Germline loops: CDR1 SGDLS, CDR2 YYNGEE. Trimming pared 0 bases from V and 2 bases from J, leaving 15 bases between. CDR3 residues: CASSVGGQGIPYNEQFF. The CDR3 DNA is TGTGCCAGCAGCGTAGGGGGCCAGGGGATCCCCTACAATGAGCAGTTCTTC.

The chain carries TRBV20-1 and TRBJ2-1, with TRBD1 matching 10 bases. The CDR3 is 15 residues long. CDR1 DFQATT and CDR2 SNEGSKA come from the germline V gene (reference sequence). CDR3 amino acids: CSRDRGTLADNEQFF. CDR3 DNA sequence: TGCAGCCGGGACAGGGGCACGCTAGCGGACAATGAGCAGTTCTTC.

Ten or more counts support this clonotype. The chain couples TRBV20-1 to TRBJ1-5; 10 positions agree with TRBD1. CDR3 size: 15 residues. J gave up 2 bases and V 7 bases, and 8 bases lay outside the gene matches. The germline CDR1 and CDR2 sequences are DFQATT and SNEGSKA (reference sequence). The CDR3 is CSVRQGAGGNQPQHF. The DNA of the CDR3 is TGCAGTGTTCGACAGGGGGCTGGGGGCAATCAGCCCCAGCATTTT.

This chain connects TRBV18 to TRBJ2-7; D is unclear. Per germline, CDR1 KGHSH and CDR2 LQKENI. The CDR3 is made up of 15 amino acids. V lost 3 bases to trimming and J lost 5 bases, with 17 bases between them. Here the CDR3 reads CASSPNHTPAHEQYF. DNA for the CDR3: TGTGCCAGCTCACCTAACCACACGCCTGCCCACGAGCAGTACTTC.

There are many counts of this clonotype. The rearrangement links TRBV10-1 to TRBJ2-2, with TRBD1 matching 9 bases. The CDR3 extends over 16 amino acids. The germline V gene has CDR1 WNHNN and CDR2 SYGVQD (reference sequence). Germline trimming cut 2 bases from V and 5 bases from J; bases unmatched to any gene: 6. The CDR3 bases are TGCGCCAGCAGTGAGCGGGGACAGGGTTTAACCGGGGAGCTGTTTTTT. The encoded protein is CASSERGQGLTGELFF.

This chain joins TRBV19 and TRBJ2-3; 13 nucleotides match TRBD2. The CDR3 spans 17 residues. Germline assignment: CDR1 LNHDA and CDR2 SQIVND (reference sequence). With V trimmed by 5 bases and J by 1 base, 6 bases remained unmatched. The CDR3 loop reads CASSPRTSGSGTDTQYF. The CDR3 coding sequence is TGTGCCAGTAGTCCTCGGACTAGCGGGAGTGGCACAGATACGCAGTATTTT.

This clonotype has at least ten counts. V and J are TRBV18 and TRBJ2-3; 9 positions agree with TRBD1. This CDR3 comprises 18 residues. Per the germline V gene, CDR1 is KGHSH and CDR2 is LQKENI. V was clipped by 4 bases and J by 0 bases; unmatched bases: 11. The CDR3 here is CASSRGTGPTSSTDTQYF. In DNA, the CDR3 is TGTGCCAGCTCACGGGGGACAGGGCCGACTTCTAGCACAGATACGCAGTATTTT.

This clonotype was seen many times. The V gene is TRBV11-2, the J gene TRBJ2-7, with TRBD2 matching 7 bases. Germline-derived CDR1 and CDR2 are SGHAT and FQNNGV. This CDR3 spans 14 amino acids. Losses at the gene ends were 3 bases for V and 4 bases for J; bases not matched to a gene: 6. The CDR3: CASSFGGRGYEQYF. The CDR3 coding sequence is TGTGCCAGCAGCTTTGGCGGGAGAGGGTACGAGCAGTACTTC.

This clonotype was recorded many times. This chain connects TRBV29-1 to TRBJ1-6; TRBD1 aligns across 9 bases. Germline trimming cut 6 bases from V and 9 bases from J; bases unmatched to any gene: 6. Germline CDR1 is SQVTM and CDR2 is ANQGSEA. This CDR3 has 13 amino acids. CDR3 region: CSVMTGGSSPLHF. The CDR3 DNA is TGCAGCGTGATGACAGGGGGTAGTTCACCCCTCCACTTT. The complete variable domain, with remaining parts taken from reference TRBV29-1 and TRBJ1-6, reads SAVISQKPSRDICQRGTSLTIQCQVDSQVTMMFWYRQQPGQSLTLIATANQGSEATYESGFVIDKFPISRPNLTFSTLTVSNMSPEDSSIYLCSVMTGGSSPLHFGNGTRLTVT.